The 24 T cell receptor beta chains below come from one sample, sequenced in a study of blood T cell repertoires in COVID-19. Sequencing was performed with immunoSEQ multiplex PCR; in TCRdb, only in-frame clones are kept and a portion is missing. The profile shows roughly 330,000 clones, around nine tenths of them singletons. Sequencing was performed on PBMCs or T cells enriched from blood (not recorded which). All receptors derive from a woman in her 30s who had recovered from COVID-19.

J is TRBJ2-7 and V is TRBV4-1, with 7 bases identical to TRBD1. Germline V lookup: CDR1 MGHRA, CDR2 YSYEKL. The CDR3 loop spans 15 amino acids. The ends lost 3 bases at V and 2 bases at J; junction bases unmatched: 7. In DNA, the CDR3 is TGCGCCAGCAGCCACGGGACAGCGAAACCCTACGAGCAGTACTTC. Translating gives CASSHGTAKPYEQYF.

The chain recombines TRBV30 with TRBJ1-1, with TRBD1 identical over 7 bases. The germline gives CDR1 GTSNPN, CDR2 SVGIG (reference sequence). The V and J ends lost 2 bases and 5 bases, in that order; junction bases with no gene match: 8. The CDR3 extends over 14 amino acids. The chain's CDR3 is CAWSWGQPRTEAFF. The CDR3 DNA sequence: TGTGCCTGGAGTTGGGGACAGCCAAGGACTGAAGCTTTCTTT.

This clone was seen a single time. This rearrangement joins TRBV10-1 to TRBJ1-5; 8 nucleotides match TRBD1. Germline V gene sequence: CDR1 WNHNN, CDR2 SYGVQD (reference sequence). V shed 11 bases and J 3 bases; nucleotides not matched to a gene: 18. The CDR3 has 17 residues. The CDR3 coding sequence is TGCGCCCGTCGGGACAGGTTGGGTGGGAGACACAATCAGCCCCAGCATTTT. It is translated as CARRDRLGGRHNQPQHF.

The chain joins TRBV19 to TRBJ1-1, with TRBD1 matching over 11 bases. Germline V lookup: CDR1 LNHDA, CDR2 SQIVND (reference sequence). Trimming took 6 bases from V and 2 from J; bases not matched to a gene: 11. The CDR3 is made up of 17 amino acids. The CDR3 bases are TGTGCCAGTAGGGAGGACAGGGGGCCGAGGACCAACACTGAAGCTTTCTTT. It specifies CASREDRGPRTNTEAFF.

J is TRBJ1-2 and V is TRBV2; 7 bases map to TRBD1. V lost 7 bases to trimming and J lost 8 bases; unmatched junction nucleotides: 10. Germline CDR1 SNHLY, CDR2 FYNNEI. The CDR3 has 13 amino acids. Written as DNA, the CDR3 is TGTGCCAGCATGGAGGGGGCGGCTTTGGGCTACACCTTC. Translated, it gives CASMEGAALGYTF.

The gene calls are TRBV2 and TRBJ1-1; 8 bases are a match to TRBD1. The CDR3 runs to 14 residues. CDR1 SNHLY and CDR2 FYNNEI come from the germline V gene. Trimming removed 7 bases from V and 7 bases from J; junction bases left unmatched: 11. The CDR3 protein is CASIMDREVREAFF. The DNA for the CDR3 is TGTGCCAGCATTATGGACAGGGAGGTCCGTGAAGCTTTCTTT.

This clone showed up just once. The chain combines TRBV5-4 with TRBJ2-1, with 9 bases aligning to TRBD2. V shed 4 bases, J shed 2 bases, and the junction held 7 bases outside the gene matches. Germline V gene sequence: CDR1 SGHNT, CDR2 YYREEE (reference sequence). The CDR3 has 16 residues. The CDR3 DNA follows: TGTGCCAGCAGCACAAGCGGGGGGCAGGCCTACAATGAGCAGTTCTTC. Its translation is CASSTSGGQAYNEQFF.

The chain links TRBV10-3 to TRBJ2-5; TRBD2 matches at 9 bases. Germline V lookup: CDR1 ENHRY, CDR2 SYGVKD. Trimming cost V 2 bases and J 6 bases; bases outside gene matches: 10. The CDR3 has 16 amino acids. CDR3 sequence (DNA): TGTGCCATCAGTGAGAACGGAGCGGGGGGTACGAAGACCCAGTACTTC. Its protein is CAISENGAGGTKTQYF.

The chain employs TRBV29-1 and TRBJ1-1; TRBD1 is a possible D gene (6 bases). V lost 6 bases and J 1 base, leaving 18 bases between the germline ends. In germline, CDR1 is SQVTM, CDR2 ANQGSEA. The CDR3 totals 15 residues. The CDR3 loop is CSVAGDNLGNTEAFF. CDR3 nucleotides: TGCAGCGTGGCCGGGGACAACTTAGGGAACACTGAAGCTTTCTTT.

The chain has TRBV27 and TRBJ2-1, with TRBD2 matching over 7 bases. Germline CDR1 MNHEY, CDR2 SMNVEV (reference sequence). V lost 6 bases, J lost 3 bases, and 5 bases stayed unmatched. The CDR3 covers 14 residues. CDR3 nucleotide sequence: TGTGCCAGCAGGGGTGGGGGGGTCTACAATGAGCAGTTCTTC. Protein sequence: CASRGGGVYNEQFF.

This clone was recorded only once. The chain carries TRBV4-1 and TRBJ2-1; 12 nucleotides match TRBD2. The CDR3 has 17 residues. V was clipped by 4 bases and J by 7 bases; unmatched bases: 11. Per the germline V gene, CDR1 is MGHRA and CDR2 is YSYEKL. The CDR3 spells CASSPHPLAGGPNEQFF. For the CDR3, the DNA is TGCGCCAGCAGCCCCCACCCCCTAGCGGGGGGGCCTAATGAGCAGTTCTTC.

The genes are TRBV2 and TRBJ1-2, with 8 bases that match TRBD1. The germline V gene encodes CDR1 SNHLY and CDR2 FYNNEI. The CDR3 runs to 14 residues. V lost 3 bases, J lost 5 bases, and 5 bases stayed unmatched. This chain's CDR3 is CASSEDRAGYGYTF. The CDR3 DNA reads as TGTGCCAGCAGTGAGGACAGGGCAGGATATGGCTACACCTTC.

V gene TRBV13 combines with J gene TRBJ2-7, with 7 bases fitting TRBD1. The J segment lost 5 bases and the V segment lost 6 bases, leaving 4 bases of the junction unmatched. CDR3 length: 12 amino acids. Germline loops: CDR1 PRHDT, CDR2 FYEKMQ (reference sequence). CDR3 in amino acids: CASSYQGDEQYF. In nucleotides, the CDR3 is TGTGCCAGCAGTTACCAGGGGGACGAGCAGTACTTC.

The rearrangement joins TRBV15 to TRBJ2-3; TRBD2 is a possible D gene (5 bases). This CDR3 spans 16 amino acids. The V gene lost 0 bases and the J gene lost 3 bases, with 13 bases spanning the gap. Germline V lookup: CDR1 LNHNV, CDR2 YYDKDF (reference sequence). The CDR3 coding sequence is TGTGCCACCAGCAGAGAGCGGGTGAAACCAACAGATACGCAGTATTTT. Protein sequence: CATSRERVKPTDTQYF. Variable domain in full (rest from reference TRBV15 and TRBJ2-3): DAMVIQNPRYQVTQFGKPVTLSCSQTLNHNVMYWYQQKSSQAPKLLFHYYDKDFNNEADTPDNFQSRRPNTSFCFLDIRSPGLGDTAMYLCATSRERVKPTDTQYFGPGTRLTVL.

The rearrangement joins TRBV7-9 to TRBJ2-7, with a weak D call TRBD1 (6 bases). The V end was cut by 5 bases, the J end by 3 bases, with 14 bases between. Germline V gene sequence: CDR1 SEHNR, CDR2 FQNEAQ (reference sequence). The CDR3 runs 14 residues. CDR3 coding DNA: TGTGCCAGCAGCCCTAGGGAAGGGGGCTACGAGCAGTACTTC. Translated: CASSPREGGYEQYF.

CDR3 nucleotides: TGTGCCAGCAGCTTCGGCCTAGGCACAGATACGCAGTATTTT. Residues: CASSFGLGTDTQYF. The genes are TRBV13 and TRBJ2-3; D is unresolved. This CDR3 has 14 amino acids. Germline CDR1 PRHDT, CDR2 FYEKMQ (reference sequence). The germline V and J ends were trimmed by 3 bases and 1 base, with 8 bases remaining between them.

The J gene is TRBJ2-4, the V gene TRBV6-6; possible D gene TRBD2, 6 bases. V was trimmed by 7 bases and J by 3 bases, leaving 16 bases between them. The CDR3 is made up of 15 amino acids. The germline V gene encodes CDR1 MNHNY and CDR2 SVGAGI (reference sequence). The CDR3 is CASTPGVGGKNIQYF. CDR3 nucleotide sequence: TGTGCCAGCACCCCCGGGGTGGGGGGCAAAAACATTCAGTACTTC.

The chain is built from TRBV3-1 (or the pseudogene TRBV3-2) and TRBJ2-1, with a tentative D call TRBD1 (5 bases). This CDR3 comprises 13 residues. CDR1 and CDR2 (germline): LGHDT, YNNKEL (reference sequence). V was trimmed by 2 bases and J by 6 bases, leaving 8 bases between them. The CDR3 sequence is CASSQTDINEQFF. CDR3 DNA: TGTGCCAGCAGCCAAACGGACATCAATGAGCAGTTCTTC.

The J gene is TRBJ2-7, the V gene TRBV5-1; TRBD1 matches at 8 bases. The germline gives CDR1 SGHRS, CDR2 YFSETQ. The CDR3 spans 15 residues. V was pared by 4 bases and J by 8 bases, with 14 bases of the junction left unmatched. The CDR3 is CASSPDREKSTKQYF. The DNA for the CDR3 is TGCGCCAGCAGCCCGGACAGGGAGAAGTCTACGAAGCAGTACTTC.

The chain is built from TRBV6-5 and TRBJ1-5, with D hard to call. V was trimmed by 0 bases and J by 1 base, leaving 10 bases between them. CDR3 length equals 16 residues. Germline V gives CDR1 MNHEY, CDR2 SVGAGI. The CDR3 is CASSYSAPQSNQPQHF. The CDR3 bases are TGTGCCAGCAGTTACTCCGCCCCACAAAGCAATCAGCCCCAGCATTTT.

This chain connects TRBV3-1 (or the pseudogene TRBV3-2) to TRBJ1-2, with D perhaps matching TRBD1 (6 bases). Germline CDR1 reads LGHDT; CDR2 reads YNNKEL (reference sequence). The CDR3 is 13 amino acids. Trimming left V 4 bases short and J 10 bases short, with 16 bases between. The CDR3 region has the DNA TGTGCCAGCAGCCCCTCCCCGACAGGCTACTACACCTTC. Translation gives CASSPSPTGYYTF.

The V call is TRBV4-3, the J call TRBJ2-7; D possibly corresponds to TRBD1 (5 bases). The V and J ends lost 0 bases and 6 bases respectively, with 12 bases between them. Germline CDR1 and CDR2: LGHNA and YSLEER. The CDR3 loop spans 14 amino acids. The CDR3 DNA reads TGCGCCAGCAGCCAAGAGGCAGGGCCCTCCGAGCAGTACTTC. Amino acid sequence: CASSQEAGPSEQYF.

This clone was seen more than once but under ten times. The chain uses TRBV11-2 and TRBJ1-5; 10 bases are shared with TRBD1. This CDR3 has 14 amino acids. Germline assignment: CDR1 SGHAT and CDR2 FQNNGV. Unmatched junction bases numbered 2, after V lost 3 bases and J lost 6 bases. This chain's CDR3 is CASSLTGGLQPQHF. The DNA for the CDR3 is TGTGCCAGCAGCTTGACAGGGGGCCTTCAGCCCCAGCATTTT.

This chain uses TRBV5-6 with TRBJ1-2; the D gene is possibly TRBD1 (5 bases). The germline gives CDR1 SGHDT, CDR2 YYEEEE. V lost 5 bases and J lost 4, with 18 bases in between. CDR3 length: 15 residues. As DNA, the CDR3 is TGTGCCAGCAGGGTGCAGGGAATGCTGGGCTATGGCTACACCTTC. As protein: CASRVQGMLGYGYTF.